These 17 T cell receptor delta chains were sequenced from one sample in a study of gamma-delta T cells after stem cell transplantation. TCRdb re-called the RT-PCR reads via CATT. This sample has over 8,500 delta-chain clones, with 1% to 1.5% found just once. The sequenced material came from gamma-delta T cells. These receptors were collected from a human donor. It is not recorded whose cells these are; they may come from a transplant donor.

A remark on this clone: The likely explanation is a read error, given a far larger clone one base away. The sample holds other DNA sequences that translate to the same CDR3. The chain couples TRDV2 to TRDJ1; 8 positions agree with TRDD3. Germline loops: CDR1 GEAIGNYY, CDR2 EKD. V was clipped by 3 bases and J by 4 bases; unmatched bases: 6. This CDR3 region has 14 residues. The CDR3 reads CACDLLGDVDKLIF. Written as DNA, the CDR3 is TGTGCCTGTGACCTATTGGGGGATGTCGATAAACTCATCTTT.

Remarks on this clone: This same CDR3 is encoded by further DNA sequences in the sample. The chain joins TRDV2 to TRDJ1; TRDD3 matches at 8 bases. Germline values: CDR1 GEAIGNYY, CDR2 EKD. V lost 5 bases and J lost 2; bases outside the gene matches: 6. The CDR3 runs 14 residues. CDR3: CACGNLGDTDKLIF. The CDR3 DNA reads as TGTGCCTGTGGCAACTTGGGGGATACCGATAAACTCATCTTT.

Turning to this clone: The protein given by TCRdb reflects a much larger clone and differs at residue 11 from this DNA's translation, likely from a read error; the protein shown is the DNA's translation. The chain uses TRDV2 and TRDJ1; D not resolved. The CDR3 contains 15 residues. Germline CDR1 reads GEAIGNYY; CDR2 reads EKD. The CDR3 DNA follows: TGTGCCTGTGACAAGGTGTCCCTTAACACCGAAAAACTCATCTTT. Its translation: CACDKVSLNTEKLIF.

This clone was found a few times. This rearrangement joins TRDV2 to TRDJ1, with TRDD3 matching 9 bases. Germline CDR1 and CDR2: GEAIGNYY and EKD. Trimming took 2 bases from V and 3 from J; bases not matched to a gene: 12. The CDR3 spans 17 residues. In DNA form, the CDR3 reads TGTGCCTGTGACATGTTACTGGGGGACACGTACTCCGATAAACTCATCTTT. Translating gives CACDMLLGDTYSDKLIF.

By frequency in the sample, this clone is medium-sized. V is TRDV2 and J is TRDJ1; TRDD3 matches at 8 bases. The CDR3 is 15 amino acids. V was clipped by 3 bases and J by 0 bases; unmatched bases: 5. Germline assignment: CDR1 GEAIGNYY and CDR2 EKD. The chain's CDR3 is CACDVVGDHTDKLIF. The CDR3 DNA follows: TGTGCCTGTGACGTGGTGGGGGATCACACCGATAAACTCATCTTT.

Notes on this clone: This could be a read error, since a much larger clone is one nucleotide away. Other DNA sequences from this sample encode an identical CDR3 as well. This rearrangement joins TRDV2 to TRDJ1; 8 bases are a match to TRDD3. CDR3 size: 15 residues. Per the germline V gene, CDR1 is GEAIGNYY and CDR2 is EKD. The trim removed 5 bases at V and 5 bases at J, leaving 12 bases unmatched. CDR3: CACVSLGVFTDKLIF. DNA of the CDR3: TGTGCCTGTGTCTCACTGGGGGTTTTTACTGATAAACTCATCTTT.

On this clone itself: A much larger clone lies a single base off, so this may be a read error. Other DNA variants within this sample encode the same CDR3. This chain joins TRDV2 and TRDJ1; 13 positions match TRDD3. CDR1 GEAIGNYY and CDR2 EKD come from the germline V gene. V lost 1 base and J lost 2; bases outside the gene matches: 18. The CDR3 spans 21 residues. The CDR3 loop is CACDTLETGGYAPGRTDKLIF. CDR3 nucleotide sequence: TGTGCCTGTGACACACTGGAGACTGGGGGATACGCACCGGGCAGGACCGATAAACTCATCTTT.

This clone was detected a few times. This rearrangement joins TRDV2 to TRDJ3; 13 nucleotides align to TRDD3. V shed 3 bases and J 0 bases; nucleotides not matched to a gene: 10. The CDR3 has 21 residues. Per germline, CDR1 GEAIGNYY and CDR2 EKD. The CDR3 spells CACDALLGDTPPSWDTRQMFF. In DNA form, the CDR3 reads TGTGCCTGTGACGCCTTACTGGGGGATACGCCGCCCTCCTGGGACACCCGACAGATGTTTTTC.

A remark on this clone: TCRdb lists the protein of a much larger clone for this DNA, which differs at residue 5, so this is likely a read error; the protein given here is translated from the DNA itself. The CDR3 nucleotides are TGTGCCTGTGACGCCGTCAAACGCCGGTATGATAAACTCATCTTT. Its translation is CACDAVKRRYDKLIF. The chain combines TRDV2 with TRDJ1; D gene uncertain. CDR3 length: 15 amino acids. Trimming removed 3 bases from V and 5 bases from J, with 18 bases in between. Germline V gives CDR1 GEAIGNYY, CDR2 EKD.

This clone showed up many times. This rearrangement joins TRDV2 to TRDJ1, with TRDD3 matching over 7 bases. J was trimmed by 4 bases and V by 3 bases; bases with no gene match: 4. Germline-derived CDR1 and CDR2 are GEAIGNYY and EKD. The length of the CDR3 is 13 residues. The CDR3 DNA sequence: TGTGCCTGTGACTCCTGGGGGGACGATAAACTCATCTTT. Protein: CACDSWGDDKLIF.

In this sample, this clone turned up a few times. Only one base separates this from a far larger clonotype, so it likely reflects a read error. The sample contains more than one DNA sequence encoding this CDR3. The chain links TRDV2 to TRDJ1, with 7 nucleotides matching TRDD3. The CDR3 sequence is 18 residues long. J gave up 1 base and V 1 base, and 14 bases lay outside the gene matches. The germline CDR1 and CDR2 sequences are GEAIGNYY and EKD. The chain's CDR3 is CACDTLAILGAPTDKLIF. The CDR3 nucleotides are TGTGCCTGTGACACGCTCGCTATTCTGGGGGCCCCCACCGATAAACTCATCTTT.

This clone came up a few times. This likely stems from a read error, as it lies one base from a far larger clone. Distinct nucleotide sequences in the sample also encode this CDR3. V gene TRDV2 combines with J gene TRDJ1, with TRDD3 identical over 8 bases. In germline, CDR1 is GEAIGNYY, CDR2 EKD. This CDR3 is built from 19 residues. The DNA for the CDR3 is TGTGCCTGCGACACCGTGGTTGTGACTGGGGGCCGATCATCCGATAAACTCATCTTT. It specifies CACDTVVVTGGRSSDKLIF.

Concerning this clone: This may be a read error, as it is one base from a much larger clone. Other DNA sequences within the sample encode an identical CDR3. This chain connects TRDV2 to TRDJ3; perhaps TRDD3 as D (5 bases). Germline V gene lookup returns CDR1 GEAIGNYY and CDR2 EKD. The CDR3 contains 20 residues. This CDR3 reads CACDPLWEDRSSWDTRQMFF. Here the CDR3 DNA reads TGTGCCTGTGACCCCTTGTGGGAGGATCGGAGCTCCTGGGACACCCGGCAGATGTTTTTC.

This clone was observed a few times. A read error likely explains this, since a far larger clone differs by one base. Other nucleotide sequences in the sample specify the same CDR3. This chain joins TRDV2 and TRDJ1; TRDD3 agrees at 10 bases. Germline CDR1 reads GEAIGNYY; CDR2 reads EKD. The CDR3 runs to 17 residues. The chain's CDR3 is CACDTVGGIRYTDKLIF. The DNA of the CDR3 is TGTGCCTGTGACACCGTAGGGGGGATACGGTACACCGATAAGCTCATCTTT.

This clone was seen a few times. TCRdb records a much larger clone's protein for this DNA, with a difference at residue 3 that likely arises from a read error; the protein given is the translation of the DNA. V gene TRDV2 combines with J gene TRDJ1; TRDD3 might be the D (6 bases). In germline, CDR1 is GEAIGNYY, CDR2 EKD. This CDR3 contains 19 residues. The CDR3 sequence: CAYDDVLGRTGRYTDKLIF. In DNA form, the CDR3 reads TGTGCCTATGACGACGTACTGGGCCGCACCGGCCGATACACCGATAAACTCATCTTT.

This clone is categorized as medium-sized (0.01 to 0.1%). Other DNA sequences within the sample encode an identical CDR3. V is TRDV2 and J is TRDJ1; possible D gene TRDD3, 5 bases. V dropped 0 bases and J dropped 0 bases, with 10 bases sitting between them. Germline CDR1 reads GEAIGNYY; CDR2 reads EKD. The CDR3 totals 15 residues. The CDR3 DNA follows: TGTGCCTGTGACACCGTGGGATCTTACACCGATAAACTCATCTTT. Amino acids: CACDTVGSYTDKLIF.

This clone was seen only a few times. This chain connects TRDV2 to TRDJ1; 9 nucleotides match TRDD3. The CDR3 runs 15 residues. V trimming: 0 bases; J trimming: 4 bases; junction bases outside the gene matches: 5. Per germline, CDR1 GEAIGNYY and CDR2 EKD. The DNA for the CDR3 is TGTGCCTGTGACACCGTGGGGGATATTGGCGATAAACTCATCTTT. It specifies CACDTVGDIGDKLIF.